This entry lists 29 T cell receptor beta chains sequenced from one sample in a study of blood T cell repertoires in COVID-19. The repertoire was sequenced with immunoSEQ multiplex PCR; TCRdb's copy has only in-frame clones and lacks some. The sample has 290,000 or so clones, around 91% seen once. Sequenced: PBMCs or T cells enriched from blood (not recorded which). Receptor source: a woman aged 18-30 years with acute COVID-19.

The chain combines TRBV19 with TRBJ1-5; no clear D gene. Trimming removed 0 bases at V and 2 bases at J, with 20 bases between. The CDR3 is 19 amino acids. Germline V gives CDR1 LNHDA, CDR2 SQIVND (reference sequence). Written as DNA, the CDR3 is TGTGCCAGTAGTATAGACCGCGTTCAGGCTCGTCGGCGCAATCAGCCCCAGCATTTT. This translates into CASSIDRVQARRRNQPQHF.

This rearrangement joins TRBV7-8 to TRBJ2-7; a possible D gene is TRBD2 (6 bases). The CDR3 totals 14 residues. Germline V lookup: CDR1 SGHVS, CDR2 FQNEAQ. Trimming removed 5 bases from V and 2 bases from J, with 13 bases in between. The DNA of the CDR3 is TGTGCCAGCAGCATTAGCGGTTACACCTACGAGCAGTACTTC. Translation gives CASSISGYTYEQYF.

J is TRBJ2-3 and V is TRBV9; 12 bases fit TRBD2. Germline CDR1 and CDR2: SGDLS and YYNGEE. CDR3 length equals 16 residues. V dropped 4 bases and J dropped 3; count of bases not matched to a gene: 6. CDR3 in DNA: TGTGCCAGCAGCCCCCGACTAGCGGGAGTAACAGATACGCAGTATTTT. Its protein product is CASSPRLAGVTDTQYF.

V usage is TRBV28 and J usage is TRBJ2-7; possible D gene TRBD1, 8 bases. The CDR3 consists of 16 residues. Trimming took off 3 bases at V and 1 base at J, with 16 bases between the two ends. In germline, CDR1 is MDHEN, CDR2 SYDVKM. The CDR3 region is CASSFVQRDRSYEQYF. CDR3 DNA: TGTGCCAGCAGTTTTGTACAGCGGGACAGGTCCTACGAGCAGTACTTC.

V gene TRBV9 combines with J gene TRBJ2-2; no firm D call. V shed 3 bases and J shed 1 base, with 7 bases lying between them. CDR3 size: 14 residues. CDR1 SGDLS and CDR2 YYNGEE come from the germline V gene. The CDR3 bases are TGTGCCAGCAGCGACAACAGGAACACCGGGGAGCTGTTTTTT. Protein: CASSDNRNTGELFF.

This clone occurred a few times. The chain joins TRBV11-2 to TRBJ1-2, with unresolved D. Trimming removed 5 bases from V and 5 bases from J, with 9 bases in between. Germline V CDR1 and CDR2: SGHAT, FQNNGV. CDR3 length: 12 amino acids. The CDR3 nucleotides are TGTGCCAGCAGCCGGTACGAGTATGGCTACACCTTC. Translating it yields CASSRYEYGYTF.

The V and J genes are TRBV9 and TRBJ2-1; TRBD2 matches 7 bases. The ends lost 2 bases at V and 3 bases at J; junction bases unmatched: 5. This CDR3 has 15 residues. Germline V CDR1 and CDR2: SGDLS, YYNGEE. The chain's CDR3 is CASSVGAGVYNEQFF. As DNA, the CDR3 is TGTGCCAGCAGCGTCGGCGCGGGAGTCTACAATGAGCAGTTCTTC.

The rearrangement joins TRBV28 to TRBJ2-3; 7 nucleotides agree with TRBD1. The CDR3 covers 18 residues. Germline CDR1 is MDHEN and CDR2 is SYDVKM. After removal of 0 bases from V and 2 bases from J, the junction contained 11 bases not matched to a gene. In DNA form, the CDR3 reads TGTGCCAGCAGTTTATGGGGTGCCGGGACAGAGAACACAGATACGCAGTATTTT. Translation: CASSLWGAGTENTDTQYF.

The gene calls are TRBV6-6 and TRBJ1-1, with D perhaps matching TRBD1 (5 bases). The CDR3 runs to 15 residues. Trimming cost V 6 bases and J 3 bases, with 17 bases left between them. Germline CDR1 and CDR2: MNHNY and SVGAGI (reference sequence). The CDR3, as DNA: TGTGCCAGCAGCCCAAACCTGGGGGGATACACTGAAGCTTTCTTT. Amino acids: CASSPNLGGYTEAFF.

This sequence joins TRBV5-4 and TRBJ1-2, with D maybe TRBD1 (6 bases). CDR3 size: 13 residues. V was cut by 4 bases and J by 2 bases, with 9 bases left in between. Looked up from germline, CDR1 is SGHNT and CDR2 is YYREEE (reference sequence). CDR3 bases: TGTGCCAGCAGCGGCGACAGGAACTATGGCTACACCTTC. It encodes CASSGDRNYGYTF.

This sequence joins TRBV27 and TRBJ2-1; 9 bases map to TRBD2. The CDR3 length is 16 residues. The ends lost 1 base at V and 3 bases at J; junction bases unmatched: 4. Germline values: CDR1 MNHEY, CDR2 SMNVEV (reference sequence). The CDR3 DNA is TGTGCCAGCAGTTTATGGCGGCGGGAGGGCTACAATGAGCAGTTCTTC. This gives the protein CASSLWRREGYNEQFF.

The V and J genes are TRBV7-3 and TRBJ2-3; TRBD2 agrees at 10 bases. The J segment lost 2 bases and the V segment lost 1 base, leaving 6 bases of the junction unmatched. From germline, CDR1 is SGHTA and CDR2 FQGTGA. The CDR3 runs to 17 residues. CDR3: CASSLKGTSANTDTQYF. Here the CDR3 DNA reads TGTGCCAGCAGCTTAAAAGGGACTAGCGCAAACACAGATACGCAGTATTTT.

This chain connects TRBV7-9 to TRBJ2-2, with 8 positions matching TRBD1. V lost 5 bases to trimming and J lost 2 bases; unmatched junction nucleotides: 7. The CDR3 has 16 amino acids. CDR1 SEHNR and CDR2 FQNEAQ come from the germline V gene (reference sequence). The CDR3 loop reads CASSPTGARNTGELFF. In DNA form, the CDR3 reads TGTGCCAGCAGCCCGACAGGGGCTCGTAACACCGGGGAGCTGTTTTTT.

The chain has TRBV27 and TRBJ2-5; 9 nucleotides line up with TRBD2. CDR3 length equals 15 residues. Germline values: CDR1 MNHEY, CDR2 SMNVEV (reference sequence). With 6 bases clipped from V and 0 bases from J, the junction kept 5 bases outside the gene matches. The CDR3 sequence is CASSGTSWYQETQYF. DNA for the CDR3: TGTGCCAGCAGCGGGACTAGCTGGTACCAAGAGACCCAGTACTTC.

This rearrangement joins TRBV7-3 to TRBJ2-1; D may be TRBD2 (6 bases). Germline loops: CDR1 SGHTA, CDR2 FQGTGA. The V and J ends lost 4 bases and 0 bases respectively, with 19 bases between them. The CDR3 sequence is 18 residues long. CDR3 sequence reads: CASSSPQGGESSYNEQFF. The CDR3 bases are TGTGCCAGCAGCTCCCCCCAGGGCGGGGAGAGCTCCTACAATGAGCAGTTCTTC.

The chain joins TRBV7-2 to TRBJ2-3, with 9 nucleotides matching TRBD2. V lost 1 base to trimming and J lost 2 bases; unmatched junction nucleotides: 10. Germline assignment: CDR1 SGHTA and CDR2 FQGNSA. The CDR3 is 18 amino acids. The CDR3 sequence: CASSLVLAGVPSTDTQYF. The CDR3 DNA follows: TGTGCCAGCAGCTTAGTCTTAGCGGGGGTTCCCTCCACAGATACGCAGTATTTT. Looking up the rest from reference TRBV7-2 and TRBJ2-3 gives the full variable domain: GAGVSQSPSNKVTEKGKDVELRCDPISGHTALYWYRQSLGQGLEFLIYFQGNSAPDKSGLPSDRFSAERTGGSVSTLTIQRTQQEDSAVYLCASSLVLAGVPSTDTQYFGPGTRLTVL.

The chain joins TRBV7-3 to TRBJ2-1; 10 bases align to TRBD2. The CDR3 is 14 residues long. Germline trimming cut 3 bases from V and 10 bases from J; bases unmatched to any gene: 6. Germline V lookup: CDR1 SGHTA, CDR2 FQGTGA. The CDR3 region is CASSLSSGSLEQFF. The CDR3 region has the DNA TGTGCCAGCAGCTTGTCTAGCGGGAGTTTAGAGCAGTTCTTC.

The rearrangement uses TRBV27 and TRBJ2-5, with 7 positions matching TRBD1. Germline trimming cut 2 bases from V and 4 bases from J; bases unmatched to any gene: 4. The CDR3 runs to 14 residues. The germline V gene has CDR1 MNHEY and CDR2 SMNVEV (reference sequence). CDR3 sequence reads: CASSLRGQRETQYF. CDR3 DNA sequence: TGTGCCAGCAGTTTAAGGGGGCAGCGAGAGACCCAGTACTTC.

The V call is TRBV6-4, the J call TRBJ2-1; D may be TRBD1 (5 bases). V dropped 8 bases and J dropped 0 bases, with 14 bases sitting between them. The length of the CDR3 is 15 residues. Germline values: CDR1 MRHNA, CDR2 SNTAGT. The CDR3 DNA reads TGTGCCAGCGCCGACGACAGTAGCTCCTACAATGAGCAGTTCTTC. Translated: CASADDSSSYNEQFF.

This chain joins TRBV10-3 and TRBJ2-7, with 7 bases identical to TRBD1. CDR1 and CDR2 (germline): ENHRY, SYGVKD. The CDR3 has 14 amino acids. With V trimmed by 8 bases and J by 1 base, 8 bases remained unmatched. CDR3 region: CAIGRDSKSYEQYF. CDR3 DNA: TGTGCCATCGGCCGGGACAGTAAATCCTACGAGCAGTACTTC.

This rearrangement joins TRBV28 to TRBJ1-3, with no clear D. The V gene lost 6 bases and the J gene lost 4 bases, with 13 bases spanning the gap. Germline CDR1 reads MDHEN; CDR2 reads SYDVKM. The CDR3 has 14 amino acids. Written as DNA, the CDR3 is TGTGCCAGCAGCGGTGGGAGAGGAGGAAACACCATATATTTT. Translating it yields CASSGGRGGNTIYF.

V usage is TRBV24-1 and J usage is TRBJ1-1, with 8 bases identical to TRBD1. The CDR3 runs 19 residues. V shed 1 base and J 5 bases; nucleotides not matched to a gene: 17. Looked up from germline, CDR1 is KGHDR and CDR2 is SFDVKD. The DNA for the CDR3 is TGTGCCACCAGTGATTTCGGGGACAGGAGCCCTCCGGCTTTGACTGAAGCTTTCTTT. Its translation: CATSDFGDRSPPALTEAFF.

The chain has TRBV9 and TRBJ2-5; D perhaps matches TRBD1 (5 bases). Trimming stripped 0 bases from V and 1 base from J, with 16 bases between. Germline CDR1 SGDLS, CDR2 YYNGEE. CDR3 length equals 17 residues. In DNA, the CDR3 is TGTGCCAGCAGCGTAGATGCCAGACAGCTACCCCAAGAGACCCAGTACTTC. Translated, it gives CASSVDARQLPQETQYF.

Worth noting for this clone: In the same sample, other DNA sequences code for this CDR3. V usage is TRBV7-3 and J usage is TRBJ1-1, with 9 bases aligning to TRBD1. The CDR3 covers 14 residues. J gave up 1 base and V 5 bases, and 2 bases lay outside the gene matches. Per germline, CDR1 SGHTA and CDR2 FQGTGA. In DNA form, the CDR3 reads TGTGCCAGCAGCAGGGGACAGGGGAACACTGAAGCTTTCTTT. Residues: CASSRGQGNTEAFF.

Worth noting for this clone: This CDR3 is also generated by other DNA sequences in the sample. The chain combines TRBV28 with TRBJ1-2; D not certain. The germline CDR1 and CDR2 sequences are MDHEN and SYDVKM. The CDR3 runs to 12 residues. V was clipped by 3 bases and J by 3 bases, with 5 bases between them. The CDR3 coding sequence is TGTGCCAGCAGTTTGAGCGACTATGGCTACACCTTC. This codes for CASSLSDYGYTF.

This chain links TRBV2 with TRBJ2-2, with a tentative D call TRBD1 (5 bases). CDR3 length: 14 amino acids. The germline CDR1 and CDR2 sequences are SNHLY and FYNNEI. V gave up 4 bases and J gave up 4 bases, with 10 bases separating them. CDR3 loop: CASSGGAGTGELFF. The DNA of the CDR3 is TGTGCCAGCAGTGGGGGCGCCGGCACCGGGGAGCTGTTTTTT.

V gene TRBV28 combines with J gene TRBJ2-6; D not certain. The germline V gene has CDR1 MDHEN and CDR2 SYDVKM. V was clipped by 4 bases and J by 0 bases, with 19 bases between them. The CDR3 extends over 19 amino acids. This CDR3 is CASSSIRPRYPSGANVLTF. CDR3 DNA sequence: TGTGCCAGCAGTTCAATAAGACCCAGGTATCCCTCTGGGGCCAACGTCCTGACTTTC.

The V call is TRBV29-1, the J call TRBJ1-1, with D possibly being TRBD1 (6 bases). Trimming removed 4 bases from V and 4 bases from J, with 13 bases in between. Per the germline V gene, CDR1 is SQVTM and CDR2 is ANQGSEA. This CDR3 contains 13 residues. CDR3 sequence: CSVVQGGATEAFF. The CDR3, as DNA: TGCAGCGTTGTACAGGGTGGGGCCACTGAAGCTTTCTTT.

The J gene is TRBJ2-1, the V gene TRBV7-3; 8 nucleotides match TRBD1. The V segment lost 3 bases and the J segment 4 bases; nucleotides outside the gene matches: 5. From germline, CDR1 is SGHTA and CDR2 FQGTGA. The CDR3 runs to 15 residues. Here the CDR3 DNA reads TGTGCCAGCAGCTTGGACAGGGATAATTACAATGAGCAGTTCTTC. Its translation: CASSLDRDNYNEQFF.